The 15 T cell receptor beta chains listed next were all sequenced from one sample in a study of OX40 agonist ivuxolimab in advanced cancers. The protocol was immunoSEQ multiplex PCR, while the TCRdb copy is restricted to in-frame clones and leaves out a portion. The data hold under 75,000 clones, with 80% to 90% observed a single time. This specimen consisted of CD4+ or CD8+ T cells sorted from blood, obtained in a trial of the OX40 agonist ivuxolimab. These TCRs come from an adult with an advanced solid tumor such as melanoma, head and neck, liver or kidney cancer.

This rearrangement joins TRBV10-3 to TRBJ1-1, with D hard to call. The CDR3 spans 13 residues. V was clipped by 1 base and J by 0 bases, with 3 bases between them. The germline V gene has CDR1 ENHRY and CDR2 SYGVKD. CDR3 in DNA: TGTGCCATCAGTGAGTATATGAACACTGAAGCTTTCTTT. This encodes CAISEYMNTEAFF.

The chain carries TRBV4-1 and TRBJ2-1; 10 nucleotides match TRBD2. Looked up from germline, CDR1 is MGHRA and CDR2 is YSYEKL. This CDR3 is built from 18 residues. V lost 2 bases, J lost 9 bases, and 16 bases stayed unmatched. The CDR3 protein is CASSQTSGTRSARGEQFF. In DNA form, the CDR3 reads TGCGCCAGCAGCCAAACTAGCGGGACACGCTCGGCGCGGGGTGAGCAGTTCTTC.

V gene TRBV5-1 combines with J gene TRBJ2-7; a weak D match, TRBD1 (5 bases). Germline CDR1 SGHRS, CDR2 YFSETQ. Trimming cost V 0 bases and J 5 bases, with 15 bases left between them. CDR3 size: 15 residues. Here the CDR3 DNA reads TGCGCCAGCAGCTTGGGGGGTGCAGGGCCCCACGAGCAGTACTTC. Translation gives CASSLGGAGPHEQYF.

This chain connects TRBV5-6 to TRBJ1-6; TRBD1 matches 10 bases. There are 15 residues in the CDR3. V shed 3 bases and J 5 bases; nucleotides not matched to a gene: 2. Per germline, CDR1 SGHDT and CDR2 YYEEEE. The CDR3 region has the DNA TGTGCCAGCAGCTGGGGGACAGGGGATAATTCACCCCTCCACTTT. Amino acid sequence: CASSWGTGDNSPLHF.

The chain is built from TRBV27 and TRBJ2-1; D may correspond to TRBD1 or TRBD2 (5 bases each). With 4 bases removed from V and 7 bases from J, the gap between germline ends came to 29 bases. CDR3 size: 19 residues. The germline V gene has CDR1 MNHEY and CDR2 SMNVEV (reference sequence). As DNA, the CDR3 is TGTGCCAGCAGTTATGGGACGGGACGGCTGAACCTTGGGGAAAATGAGCAGTTCTTC. Translated: CASSYGTGRLNLGENEQFF.

The rearrangement uses TRBV15 and TRBJ2-5; 7 bases fit TRBD1. CDR1 is LNHNV, CDR2 YYDKDF, per germline (reference sequence). The CDR3 is 13 residues long. The trim removed 6 bases at V and 3 bases at J, leaving 4 bases unmatched. As DNA, the CDR3 is TGTGCCACCAGTCCGGGACAGAAAGAGACCCAGTACTTC. Translating gives CATSPGQKETQYF.

V usage is TRBV5-1 and J usage is TRBJ2-5, with unresolved D. The ends were cut back, 0 bases at V and 5 bases at J, with 11 bases in the middle. The V gene's germline CDR1 is SGHRS and CDR2 YFSETQ. The CDR3 is 14 amino acids. The CDR3, as DNA: TGCGCCAGCAGCTTGGACAGCGTCCGGGAGACCCAGTACTTC. This codes for CASSLDSVRETQYF.

V is TRBV4-3 and J is TRBJ2-3, with TRBD2 matching over 9 bases. Per the germline V gene, CDR1 is LGHNA and CDR2 is YSLEER. Trimming cost V 1 base and J 4 bases; bases outside gene matches: 6. The length of the CDR3 is 16 residues. CDR3 sequence reads: CASSQAAGGPSDTQYF. The CDR3 DNA reads as TGCGCCAGCAGCCAAGCGGCGGGAGGGCCGTCAGATACGCAGTATTTT.

The V gene is TRBV12-5, the J gene TRBJ2-7, with D uncertain. Germline CDR1 and CDR2: LGHNT and FRNRAP. The CDR3 contains 14 residues. Trimming shortened V by 1 base and J by 7 bases, and 14 bases separated the two germline ends. CDR3 sequence (DNA): TGTGCTAGTGGTTTGGGACCACCTCCACTAGAGCAGTACTTC. Amino acids: CASGLGPPPLEQYF.

This sequence joins TRBV9 and TRBJ1-5; tentatively, D is TRBD1 (6 bases). Germline V gene sequence: CDR1 SGDLS, CDR2 YYNGEE. The CDR3 has 15 residues. Trimming stripped 4 bases from V and 7 bases from J, with 18 bases between. The CDR3 sequence is CASSKEGDSRQPQHF. The CDR3 DNA follows: TGTGCCAGCAGCAAAGAGGGGGATTCCCGGCAGCCCCAGCATTTT.

The V and J genes are TRBV6-1 and TRBJ2-7; the D gene is possibly TRBD2 (5 bases). The CDR3 is 14 amino acids. CDR1 MNHNS and CDR2 SASEGT come from the germline V gene. V shed 1 base and J shed 2 bases, with 9 bases lying between them. CDR3 bases: TGTGCCAGCAGTGAAGGGGCGGGTGCCTACGAGCAGTACTTC. Translated: CASSEGAGAYEQYF.

The V call is TRBV10-3, the J call TRBJ1-2; D not resolved. The CDR3 runs to 12 residues. Germline CDR1 and CDR2: ENHRY and SYGVKD. Trimming stripped 8 bases from V and 3 bases from J, with 10 bases between. CDR3 in amino acids: CAIAWADYGYTF. The CDR3 DNA is TGTGCCATCGCTTGGGCGGACTATGGCTACACCTTC.

The chain uses TRBV6-6 and TRBJ2-2; 7 bases line up with TRBD1. Germline V gives CDR1 MNHNY, CDR2 SVGAGI (reference sequence). This CDR3 region has 15 residues. The junction had 5 bases not matched to a gene; V was cut back by 2 bases and J by 5 bases. The DNA for the CDR3 is TGTGCCAGCAGTTACCAACAGGGGAATACCGGGGAGCTGTTTTTT. Translated, it gives CASSYQQGNTGELFF.

The chain links TRBV5-1 to TRBJ2-7; 7 bases fit TRBD1. This CDR3 is 16 amino acids long. V shed 4 bases, J shed 4 bases, and the junction held 14 bases outside the gene matches. Germline CDR1 is SGHRS and CDR2 is YFSETQ. The CDR3 loop reads CASSTGQVGIWYEQYF. CDR3 nucleotides: TGCGCCAGCAGCACCGGACAGGTGGGGATTTGGTACGAGCAGTACTTC.

The CDR3 region is CASSPGLIANYGYTF. The CDR3 DNA is TGCGCCAGCAGCCCGGGACTCATAGCTAACTATGGCTACACCTTC. The chain combines TRBV4-3 with TRBJ1-2; possibly TRBD1 for D (5 bases). CDR3 length: 15 residues. Trimming pared 4 bases from V and 0 bases from J, leaving 12 bases between. Germline CDR1 and CDR2: LGHNA and YSLEER.